The next 20 T cell receptor beta chains were all read from a single sample in a study of T cells in Graves' hyperthyroidism and ophthalmopathy. Using RNA transcripts as the source, TCR beta CDR3 regions were amplified. The HTBI set primed first-round TCR CDR3 RT-PCR. Using its own MiXCR run on the multiplex PCR reads, TCRdb lists one record per CDR3 protein. The table records some 580,000 distinct CDR3 sequences, 15% to 20% of them present only once. The sample was blood. These TCRs come from a woman in her 40s with Graves' ophthalmopathy.

The chain combines TRBV18 with TRBJ2-5; the match to TRBD1 covers 8 bases. The J segment lost 4 bases and the V segment lost 3 bases, leaving 7 bases of the junction unmatched. The germline V gene has CDR1 KGHSH and CDR2 LQKENI. The CDR3 sequence is 15 residues long. The CDR3 nucleotides are TGTGCCAGCTCACCCCAGGGGGCGCAAGGAGAGACCCAGTACTTC. Its translation is CASSPQGAQGETQYF.

This rearrangement joins TRBV7-9 to TRBJ2-3; TRBD2 agrees at 7 bases. Germline CDR1 and CDR2: SEHNR and FQNEAQ (reference sequence). The junction had 6 bases not matched to a gene; V was cut back by 1 base and J by 2 bases. The CDR3 contains 16 residues. CDR3: CASSLGASGYTDTQYF. CDR3 coding DNA: TGTGCCAGCAGCTTAGGGGCTAGCGGATACACAGATACGCAGTATTTT.

The chain couples TRBV11-2 to TRBJ1-2, with no clear D. Germline V CDR1 and CDR2: SGHAT, FQNNGV. Between the trimmed V and J ends, which lost 1 base and 7 bases, there was a span of 10 bases. There are 13 residues in the CDR3. The CDR3 bases are TGTGCCAGCAGCTTAGGGGATTTTGGTGGCTACACCTTC. Encoded protein: CASSLGDFGGYTF.

This clonotype came up a few times. V and J are TRBV27 and TRBJ2-1, with 10 bases matching TRBD1. With V trimmed by 5 bases and J by 9 bases, 7 bases remained unmatched. CDR3 length: 14 residues. From germline, CDR1 is MNHEY and CDR2 SMNVEV (reference sequence). The CDR3 loop reads CASSRTGGLTEQFF. The CDR3 nucleotides are TGTGCCAGCAGTCGGACAGGGGGGCTCACTGAGCAGTTCTTC.

This clonotype came up many times. The chain couples TRBV7-2 to TRBJ2-7; a possible D gene is TRBD1 (6 bases). The V and J ends lost 1 base and 6 bases respectively, with 13 bases between them. CDR3 size: 14 residues. CDR1 SGHTA and CDR2 FQGNSA come from the germline V gene. The CDR3 nucleotides read TGTGCCAGCAGCTTAGGAGGGACATCCACCGAGCAGTACTTC. Its protein product is CASSLGGTSTEQYF.

This clonotype came up many times. V is TRBV11-2 and J is TRBJ1-4; 10 nucleotides line up with TRBD1. V gave up 6 bases and J gave up 8 bases; unmatched junction bases: 12. This CDR3 is built from 16 residues. Germline-derived CDR1 and CDR2 are SGHAT and FQNNGV. CDR3 loop: CASSFVGDRGFEKLFF. The CDR3 DNA is TGTGCCAGCAGTTTTGTTGGGGACAGGGGTTTCGAAAAACTGTTTTTT. Full variable domain (remainder filled in from reference TRBV11-2 and TRBJ1-4): EAGVAQSPRYKIIEKRQSVAFWCNPISGHATLYWYQQILGQGPKLLIQFQNNGVVDDSQLPKDRFSAERLKGVDSTLKIQPAKLEDSAVYLCASSFVGDRGFEKLFFGSGTQLSVL.

The V gene is TRBV6-1, the J gene TRBJ1-6, with D maybe TRBD1 (6 bases). The V gene's germline CDR1 is MNHNS and CDR2 SASEGT. V was shortened by 6 bases and J by 7 bases, with 19 bases between the two germline ends. CDR3 length equals 16 residues. The CDR3 nucleotides are TGTGCCAGCAGCTCCCACAGGGTCGAGGAGAATTCACCCCTCCACTTT. Translating gives CASSSHRVEENSPLHF.

CDR3 nucleotides: TGTGCCAGTAGTATGGACCCGAACACTGAAGCTTTCTTT. It specifies CASSMDPNTEAFF. The chain is built from TRBV19 and TRBJ1-1; D is uncertain. The germline V gene encodes CDR1 LNHDA and CDR2 SQIVND (reference sequence). Between the trimmed V and J ends, which lost 3 bases and 1 base, there was a span of 6 bases. The CDR3 sequence is 13 residues long.

This clonotype was observed a handful of times. Written as DNA, the CDR3 is TGTGCCAGCTCCGGACAGGGGAGGGAAAAACTGTTTTTT. This gives the protein CASSGQGREKLFF. V is TRBV6-1 and J is TRBJ1-4, with 9 nucleotides matching TRBD1. From germline, CDR1 is MNHNS and CDR2 SASEGT. The CDR3 totals 13 residues. The V gene end was trimmed by 8 bases and the J gene end by 8 bases; junction bases not matched to a gene: 6.

This clonotype was seen many times. V usage is TRBV20-1 and J usage is TRBJ2-3; 7 nucleotides line up with TRBD2. CDR3 size: 13 residues. The ends lost 4 bases at V and 2 bases at J; junction bases unmatched: 3. Germline CDR1 and CDR2: DFQATT and SNEGSKA (reference sequence). CDR3 sequence reads: CSATLANTDTQYF. CDR3 sequence (DNA): TGCAGTGCTACACTAGCGAACACAGATACGCAGTATTTT.

This clonotype occurred a few times. V gene TRBV25-1 combines with J gene TRBJ2-7; 9 bases map to TRBD1. Germline CDR1 reads MGHDK; CDR2 reads SYGVNS. Trimming at V came to 7 bases and at J to 6 bases, leaving 13 bases not matched to a gene. This CDR3 has 15 amino acids. The CDR3 loop is CASNARGTGSGEQYF. CDR3 nucleotide sequence: TGTGCCAGCAACGCGAGGGGGACAGGGTCTGGCGAGCAGTACTTC.

This clonotype came up many times. The CDR3 DNA reads as TGTGCCAGCCATGACAGGGGCGCCAAAGGAAAACTGTTTTTT. It specifies CASHDRGAKGKLFF. This chain joins TRBV28 and TRBJ1-4; 8 nucleotides line up with TRBD1. The J segment lost 10 bases and the V segment lost 8 bases, leaving 12 bases of the junction unmatched. This CDR3 spans 14 amino acids. Germline CDR1 and CDR2: MDHEN and SYDVKM.

The table lists this clonotype with a few counts. The genes are TRBV19 and TRBJ1-5; D remains ambiguous. The CDR3 spans 14 residues. The V gene's germline CDR1 is LNHDA and CDR2 SQIVND (reference sequence). Deletions cut 9 bases from V and 3 bases from J, with 15 bases between. CDR3 residues: CASRGQPSNQPQHF. The CDR3 DNA sequence: TGTGCCAGCCGTGGGCAGCCCTCCAATCAGCCCCAGCATTTT.

Many counts were recorded for this clonotype. This chain joins TRBV11-2 and TRBJ1-1; D is uncertain. Trimming took off 3 bases at V and 3 bases at J, with 14 bases between the two ends. The CDR3 spans 15 residues. Germline V gene lookup returns CDR1 SGHAT and CDR2 FQNNGV. For the CDR3, the DNA is TGTGCCAGCAGCTTTTCCGCTCCCGGGGACACTGAAGCTTTCTTT. Its protein is CASSFSAPGDTEAFF.

The chain is built from TRBV12-3 or TRBV12-4 and TRBJ2-2; D could derive from TRBD1 or TRBD2 (5 bases each). The V and J ends lost 2 bases and 3 bases respectively, with 10 bases between them. The CDR3 is made up of 15 amino acids. The DNA for the CDR3 is TGTGCCAGCAGTTTATTGAGGGGCGACACCGGGGAGCTGTTTTTT. Amino acid sequence: CASSLLRGDTGELFF.

This clonotype was counted many times. Here the CDR3 reads CASSLVGPGGRGRETQYF. Here the CDR3 DNA reads TGTGCCAGCAGTTTAGTTGGCCCGGGGGGCCGGGGTAGAGAGACCCAGTACTTC. The V and J genes are TRBV28 and TRBJ2-5; tentatively, D is TRBD2 (7 bases). Trimming stripped 2 bases from V and 4 bases from J, with 23 bases between. There are 18 residues in the CDR3. Germline loops: CDR1 MDHEN, CDR2 SYDVKM.

This clonotype has ten or more counts. The J gene is TRBJ1-1, the V gene TRBV3-1, with 7 bases identical to TRBD1. The V and J ends lost 3 bases and 11 bases, in that order; junction bases with no gene match: 9. The CDR3 totals 13 residues. CDR1 is LGHDT and CDR2 is YNNKEL in the germline V gene (reference sequence). The CDR3 DNA sequence: TGTGCCAGCAGCCACCAAACCAGGGGGGAGGCTTTCTTT. Translation: CASSHQTRGEAFF. The full variable domain, its missing parts supplied by reference TRBV3-1 and TRBJ1-1, is DTAVSQTPKYLVTQMGNDKSIKCEQNLGHDTMYWYKQDSKKFLKIMFSYNNKELIINETVPNRFSPKSPDKAHLNLHINSLELGDSAVYFCASSHQTRGEAFFGQGTRLTVV.

In its sample, this clonotype was seen many times. The chain carries TRBV19 and TRBJ2-7; 10 bases align to TRBD1. J lost 3 bases, V lost 4 bases, and 3 bases had no gene match. The germline V gene encodes CDR1 LNHDA and CDR2 SQIVND (reference sequence). This CDR3 is built from 14 residues. The CDR3 region is CASSKTGGIYEQYF. Here the CDR3 DNA reads TGTGCCAGTAGTAAGACAGGGGGCATCTACGAGCAGTACTTC.

The chain uses TRBV5-6 and TRBJ2-7, with TRBD2 as a possible D gene (5 bases). CDR1 and CDR2 from the germline V gene are SGHDT and YYEEEE. V lost 6 bases to trimming and J lost 0 bases, with 25 bases between them. The CDR3 contains 18 residues. CDR3 region: CASTTAGVRELVSYEQYF. The CDR3 DNA reads as TGTGCCAGCACCACGGCGGGCGTAAGGGAGCTCGTCTCCTACGAGCAGTACTTC.

This clonotype was detected many times. V gene TRBV12-3 or TRBV12-4 combines with J gene TRBJ2-7, with 7 bases lining up with TRBD1. V lost 6 bases to trimming and J lost 2 bases; unmatched junction nucleotides: 4. The CDR3 has 13 amino acids. The CDR3 DNA reads TGTGCCAGCAGCTGGGGACAGACCTACGAGCAGTACTTC. Protein: CASSWGQTYEQYF.